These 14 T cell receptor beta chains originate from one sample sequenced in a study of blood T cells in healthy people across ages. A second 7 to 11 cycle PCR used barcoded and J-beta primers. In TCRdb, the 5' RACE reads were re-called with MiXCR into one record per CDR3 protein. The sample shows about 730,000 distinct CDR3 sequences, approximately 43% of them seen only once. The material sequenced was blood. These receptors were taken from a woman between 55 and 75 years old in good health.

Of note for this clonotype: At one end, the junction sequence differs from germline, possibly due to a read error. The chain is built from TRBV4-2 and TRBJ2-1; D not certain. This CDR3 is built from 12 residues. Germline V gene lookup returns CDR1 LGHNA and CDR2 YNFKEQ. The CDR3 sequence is CASARAYNERFF. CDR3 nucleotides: TGTGCCAGCGCAAGGGCTTACAATGAGCGGTTCTTC.

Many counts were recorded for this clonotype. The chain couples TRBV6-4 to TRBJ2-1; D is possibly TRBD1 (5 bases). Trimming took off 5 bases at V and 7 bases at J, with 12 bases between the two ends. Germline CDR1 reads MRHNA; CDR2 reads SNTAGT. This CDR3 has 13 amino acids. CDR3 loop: CASSSQGPNEQFF. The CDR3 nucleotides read TGTGCCAGCAGTTCCCAGGGTCCGAATGAGCAGTTCTTC.

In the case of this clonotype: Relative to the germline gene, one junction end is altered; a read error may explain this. The CDR3 here is CVSSTRRGQGETRYF. DNA for the CDR3: TGTGTCAGCAGTACGAGACGTGGACAGGGTGAGACCCGGTACTTC. The chain is built from TRBV27 and TRBJ2-5, with 8 bases that match TRBD1. The CDR3 length is 15 residues. Germline CDR1 reads MNHEY; CDR2 reads SMNVEV (reference sequence).

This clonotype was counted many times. The CDR3 is CATGPSHPFF. In DNA form, the CDR3 reads TGTGCCACCGGTCCCAGTCACCCGTTCTTC. The genes are TRBV7-9 and TRBJ2-1; D not resolved. V was trimmed by 10 bases and J by 15 bases, leaving 16 bases between them. The CDR3 runs 10 residues. Germline CDR1 is SEHNR and CDR2 is FQNEAQ (reference sequence). Based on the CDR3 plus reference TRBV7-9 and TRBJ2-1, the full variable domain is DTGVSQNPRHKITKRGQNVTFRCDPISEHNRLYWYRQTLGQGPEFLTYFQNEAQLEKSRLLSDRFSAERPKGSFSTLEIQRTEQGDSAMYLCATGPSHPFFGPGTRLTVL.

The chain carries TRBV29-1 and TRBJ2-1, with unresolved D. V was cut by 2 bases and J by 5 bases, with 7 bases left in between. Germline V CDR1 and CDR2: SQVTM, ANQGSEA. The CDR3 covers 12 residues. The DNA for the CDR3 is TGCAGCGTTGAATTTCGCGACAATGAGCAGTTCTTC. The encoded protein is CSVEFRDNEQFF.

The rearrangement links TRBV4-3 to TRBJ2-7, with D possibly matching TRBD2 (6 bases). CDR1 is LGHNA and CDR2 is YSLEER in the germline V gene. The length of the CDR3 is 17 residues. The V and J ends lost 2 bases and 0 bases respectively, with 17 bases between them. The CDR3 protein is CASSQTAGRAYSYEQYF. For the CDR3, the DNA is TGCGCCAGCAGCCAAACGGCGGGACGAGCGTACTCCTACGAGCAGTACTTC.

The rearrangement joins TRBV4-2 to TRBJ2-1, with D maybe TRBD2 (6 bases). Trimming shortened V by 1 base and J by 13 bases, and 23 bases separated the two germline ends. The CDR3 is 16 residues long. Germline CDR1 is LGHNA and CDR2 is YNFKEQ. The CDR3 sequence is CASSQAISGPQETQFF. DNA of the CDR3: TGTGCCAGCAGCCAAGCAATAAGCGGGCCTCAAGAGACCCAGTTCTTC.

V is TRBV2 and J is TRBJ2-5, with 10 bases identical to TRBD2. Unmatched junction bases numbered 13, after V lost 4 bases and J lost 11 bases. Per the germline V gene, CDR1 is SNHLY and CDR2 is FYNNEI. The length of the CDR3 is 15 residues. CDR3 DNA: TGTGCCAGCAGTGCTAGCGGGAGAGGGGCGGTTGAGCAGTACTTC. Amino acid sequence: CASSASGRGAVEQYF.

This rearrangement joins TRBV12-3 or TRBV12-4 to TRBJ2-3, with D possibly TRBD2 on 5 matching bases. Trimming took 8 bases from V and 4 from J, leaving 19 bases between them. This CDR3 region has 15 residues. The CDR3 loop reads CASGKGRAAADTQYF. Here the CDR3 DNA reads TGTGCCAGCGGAAAAGGACGAGCGGCCGCAGATACGCAGTATTTT.

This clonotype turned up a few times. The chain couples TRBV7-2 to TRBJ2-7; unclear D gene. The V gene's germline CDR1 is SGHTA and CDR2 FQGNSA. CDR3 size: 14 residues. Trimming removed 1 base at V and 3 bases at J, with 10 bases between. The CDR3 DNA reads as TGTGCCAGCAGCTTAGTTCGCGGAAACTACGAGCAGTACTTC. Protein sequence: CASSLVRGNYEQYF.

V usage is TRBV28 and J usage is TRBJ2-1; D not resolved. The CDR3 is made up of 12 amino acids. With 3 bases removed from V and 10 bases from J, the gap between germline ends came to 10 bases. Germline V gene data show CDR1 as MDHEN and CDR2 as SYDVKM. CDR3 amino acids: CASSFSLLEQFF. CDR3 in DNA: TGTGCCAGCAGTTTCAGTCTCTTAGAGCAGTTCTTC. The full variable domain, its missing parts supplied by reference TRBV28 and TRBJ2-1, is DVKVTQSSRYLVKRTGEKVFLECVQDMDHENMFWYRQDPGLGLRLIYFSYDVKMKEKGDIPEGYSVSREKKERFSLILESASTNQTSMYLCASSFSLLEQFFGPGTRLTVL.

The CDR3 reads CASSLVFAGTGELFF. The CDR3 bases are TGTGCCAGCAGCTTAGTTTTCGCTGGCACCGGGGAGCTGTTTTTT. The chain joins TRBV7-8 to TRBJ2-2; D is unclear. Trimming left V 1 base short and J 4 bases short, with 10 bases between. Germline loops: CDR1 SGHVS, CDR2 FQNEAQ. This CDR3 comprises 15 residues.

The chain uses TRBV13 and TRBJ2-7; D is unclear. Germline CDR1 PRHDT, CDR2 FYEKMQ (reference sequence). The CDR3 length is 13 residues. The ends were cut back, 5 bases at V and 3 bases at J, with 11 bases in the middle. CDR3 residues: CASSKYLDYEQYF. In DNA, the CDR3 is TGTGCCAGCAGCAAATATCTAGACTACGAGCAGTACTTC.

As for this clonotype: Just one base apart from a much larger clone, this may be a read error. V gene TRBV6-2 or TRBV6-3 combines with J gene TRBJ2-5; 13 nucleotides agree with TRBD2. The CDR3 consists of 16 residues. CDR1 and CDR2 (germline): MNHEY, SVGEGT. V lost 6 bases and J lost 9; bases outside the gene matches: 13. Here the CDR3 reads CASSRGLAGVREAQYF. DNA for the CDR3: TGTGCCAGCAGCCGCGGACTAGCGGGAGTGAGGGAGGCCCAGTACTTC.